Shown below are 28 T cell receptor beta chains from a single sample sequenced in a study of OX40 agonist ivuxolimab in advanced cancers. Assay: immunoSEQ multiplex PCR; the TCRdb copy retains only in-frame clones and omits some. Among approximately 77,000 clones listed, 70% to 85% were seen once. The starting material was CD4+ or CD8+ T cells sorted from blood, obtained in a trial of the OX40 agonist ivuxolimab. Receptors were obtained from an adult with an advanced solid tumor such as melanoma, head and neck, liver or kidney cancer.

This clone was counted a single time. The V call is TRBV14, the J call TRBJ2-1, with TRBD1 matching over 10 bases. The CDR3 loop spans 16 amino acids. J was trimmed by 8 bases and V by 3 bases; bases with no gene match: 10. Germline lookup yields CDR1 SGHDN and CDR2 FVKESK. The CDR3 reads CASSQLMGQGRDEQFF. Written as DNA, the CDR3 is TGTGCCAGCAGCCAGCTTATGGGACAGGGGCGCGATGAGCAGTTCTTC.

CDR3 DNA sequence: TGTGCCAGCAGCTTCCAAGGACGGGAGCCCCAGCATTTT. Its translation: CASSFQGREPQHF. This chain links TRBV7-2 with TRBJ1-5; D is unresolved. Germline CDR1 and CDR2: SGHTA and FQGNSA. V was trimmed by 3 bases and J by 8 bases, leaving 11 bases between them. This CDR3 comprises 13 residues.

The gene calls are TRBV5-1 and TRBJ1-2; D gene unclear. V was shortened by 0 bases and J by 8 bases, with 20 bases between the two germline ends. In germline, CDR1 is SGHRS, CDR2 YFSETQ. The CDR3 length is 16 residues. The CDR3, as DNA: TGCGCCAGCAGCTTGGATGCCCCGGCGTCTCAATACGGCTACACCTTC. This codes for CASSLDAPASQYGYTF.

V gene TRBV7-9 combines with J gene TRBJ2-3; 12 bases align to TRBD1. Germline V gene data show CDR1 as SEHNR and CDR2 as FQNEAQ (reference sequence). This CDR3 contains 16 residues. Trimming at V came to 2 bases and at J to 6 bases, leaving 6 bases not matched to a gene. This CDR3 is CASSLRGTGGGDTQYF. The CDR3 DNA is TGTGCCAGCAGCTTACGTGGGACAGGGGGCGGGGATACGCAGTATTTT.

V usage is TRBV5-6 and J usage is TRBJ2-1, with 9 positions matching TRBD2. The CDR3 loop spans 18 amino acids. V was pared by 0 bases and J by 2 bases, with 9 bases of the junction left unmatched. The germline V gene has CDR1 SGHDT and CDR2 YYEEEE. This CDR3 reads CASSLGVLAGWAYNEQFF. The CDR3 bases are TGTGCCAGCAGCTTGGGGGTGCTAGCGGGATGGGCCTACAATGAGCAGTTCTTC.

A word on this clone: The germline gene is not matched at one end of the junction; a read error may be the cause. V is TRBV28 and J is TRBJ1-6; TRBD1 might be the D (6 bases). The CDR3 loop spans 15 amino acids. Germline V lookup: CDR1 MDHEN, CDR2 SYDVKM. The CDR3 region has the DNA TGTGCCAGCCGTATTCGGGACACTTATAATTTACCCCTCCACTTT. Translating gives CASRIRDTYNLPLHF.

The chain is built from TRBV2 and TRBJ1-2; D unresolved. V gave up 5 bases and J gave up 4 bases, with 11 bases separating them. The CDR3 runs to 13 residues. The germline gives CDR1 SNHLY, CDR2 FYNNEI. DNA for the CDR3: TGTGCCAGCAGTCCGGCAAAGACCTATGGCTACACCTTC. Its protein product is CASSPAKTYGYTF. Looking up the rest from reference TRBV2 and TRBJ1-2 gives the full variable domain: EPEVTQTPSHQVTQMGQEVILRCVPISNHLYFYWYRQILGQKVEFLVSFYNNEISEKSEIFDDQFSVERPDGSNFTLKIRSTKLEDSAMYFCASSPAKTYGYTFGSGTRLTVV.

In regard to this clone: Mismatch with germline at one junction end may stem from a read error. V usage is TRBV6-5 and J usage is TRBJ2-5; D may be TRBD2 (5 bases). This CDR3 is 16 amino acids long. The germline V gene has CDR1 MNHEY and CDR2 SVGAGI. DNA of the CDR3: TGTGCCAGCAGTTACTCGACAATGGCTAGCCAAAAGACCCAGTACTTC. Translating it yields CASSYSTMASQKTQYF.

This clone has only one observation. J is TRBJ1-3 and V is TRBV11-2, with D hard to call. The germline gives CDR1 SGHAT, CDR2 FQNNGV. Trimming took 7 bases from V and 0 from J, leaving 10 bases between them. The CDR3 is made up of 14 amino acids. The CDR3 region is CASKERFSGNTIYF. The CDR3 region has the DNA TGTGCCAGCAAGGAACGATTCTCTGGAAACACCATATATTTT.

This clone showed up just a few times. The chain couples TRBV7-2 to TRBJ1-1, with a weak D call TRBD1 (5 bases). This CDR3 is built from 18 residues. The V end lost 1 base, the J end lost 0 bases, and 18 bases lay between the germline ends. Germline V gene data show CDR1 as SGHTA and CDR2 as FQGNSA. The CDR3 spells CASSLDGRALGMNTEAFF. In DNA, the CDR3 is TGTGCCAGCAGCTTAGACGGCAGGGCATTAGGAATGAACACTGAAGCTTTCTTT.

This chain joins TRBV4-1 and TRBJ1-5, with D unclear. The CDR3 contains 16 residues. Deletions cut 2 bases from V and 0 bases from J, with 11 bases between. Germline V gene sequence: CDR1 MGHRA, CDR2 YSYEKL. The CDR3 nucleotides are TGCGCCAGCAGCCAAACGGGAGTGATTAGCAATCAGCCCCAGCATTTT. Amino acids: CASSQTGVISNQPQHF.

With respect to this clone: Other DNA sequences of this sample code for an identical CDR3. The V gene is TRBV15, the J gene TRBJ1-1, with 7 bases fitting TRBD1. CDR1 is LNHNV, CDR2 YYDKDF, per germline (reference sequence). V lost 5 bases to trimming and J lost 1 base; unmatched junction nucleotides: 1. This CDR3 has 13 residues. The CDR3 DNA follows: TGTGCCACCAGCCGGACAGGGAACACTGAAGCTTTCTTT. This translates into CATSRTGNTEAFF.

The chain uses TRBV27 and TRBJ2-6; 12 bases line up with TRBD1. V trimming: 2 bases; J trimming: 1 base; junction bases outside the gene matches: 9. The CDR3 has 20 residues. Germline V gives CDR1 MNHEY, CDR2 SMNVEV (reference sequence). For the CDR3, the DNA is TGTGCCAGCAGTTTACGTGGGGACAGGGGGCGAAAGTCTGGGGCCAACGTCCTGACTTTC. This encodes CASSLRGDRGRKSGANVLTF.

The rearrangement uses TRBV27 and TRBJ2-1, with 7 nucleotides matching TRBD2. Trimming cost V 8 bases and J 9 bases; bases outside gene matches: 16. The germline gives CDR1 MNHEY, CDR2 SMNVEV (reference sequence). There are 15 residues in the CDR3. This CDR3 reads CASLGGVLEGGEQFF. As DNA, the CDR3 is TGTGCCAGCCTGGGGGGGGTACTAGAAGGCGGTGAGCAGTTCTTC.

As concerns this clone: One end of the junction varies from germline; a read error may be responsible. CDR3 DNA sequence: TGCAGCGTTGTGTATAAACTAGAGGACAGGGCCCAAGACTTC. Amino acid sequence: CSVVYKLEDRAQDF. The rearrangement links TRBV29-1 to TRBJ1-2; 8 positions agree with TRBD1. This CDR3 has 14 amino acids. Germline CDR1 and CDR2: SQVTM and ANQGSEA. The full variable domain, rest sourced from reference TRBV29-1 and TRBJ1-2, is SAVISQKPSRDICQRGTSLTIQCQVDSQVTMMFWYRQQPGQSLTLIATANQGSEATYESGFVIDKFPISRPNLTFSTLTVSNMSPEDSSIYLCSVVYKLEDRAQDFGSGTRLTVV.

CDR3: CASSLRLAGGIDTQYF. The CDR3 DNA follows: TGTGCCAGCAGCTTAAGATTAGCGGGAGGGATAGATACGCAGTATTTT. The chain has TRBV7-2 and TRBJ2-3; TRBD2 matches 11 bases. The CDR3 totals 16 residues. Unmatched junction bases numbered 6, after V lost 2 bases and J lost 5 bases. Germline loops: CDR1 SGHTA, CDR2 FQGNSA.

This rearrangement joins TRBV30 to TRBJ1-1; a possible D gene is TRBD1 (5 bases). Germline loops: CDR1 GTSNPN, CDR2 SVGIG (reference sequence). This CDR3 has 13 residues. Trimming took 4 bases from V and 3 from J, leaving 12 bases between them. The CDR3 DNA follows: TGTGCCTGGAATAGACAGTTGGACACTGAAGCTTTCTTT. Encoded protein: CAWNRQLDTEAFF.

The chain carries TRBV29-1 and TRBJ2-7, with 11 bases matching TRBD2. Germline assignment: CDR1 SQVTM and CDR2 ANQGSEA. Losses at the gene ends were 7 bases for V and 5 bases for J; bases not matched to a gene: 7. This CDR3 has 13 amino acids. The CDR3 loop is CSAPGLAGDEQYF. The CDR3 DNA reads TGCAGCGCCCCTGGACTAGCGGGCGACGAGCAGTACTTC.

The chain employs TRBV15 and TRBJ1-2, with a weak D call TRBD1 (5 bases). Trimming shortened V by 1 base and J by 13 bases, and 16 bases separated the two germline ends. This CDR3 spans 13 amino acids. Germline CDR1 and CDR2: LNHNV and YYDKDF (reference sequence). CDR3 region: CATSRGSGREPTF. CDR3 in DNA: TGTGCCACCAGCAGAGGATCAGGGAGGGAGCCCACCTTC.

This clone was recorded a few times. The V call is TRBV5-1, the J call TRBJ1-1, with D possibly TRBD1 on 5 matching bases. CDR1 SGHRS and CDR2 YFSETQ come from the germline V gene. CDR3 length equals 15 residues. Between the trimmed V and J ends, which lost 4 bases and 4 bases, there was a span of 17 bases. CDR3 protein: CASSGGALEGTEAFF. DNA of the CDR3: TGCGCCAGCAGCGGAGGGGCACTTGAGGGCACTGAAGCTTTCTTT.

The CDR3: CASSQGGVDEKLFF. In nucleotides, the CDR3 is TGTGCCAGCAGTCAGGGAGGGGTGGATGAAAAACTGTTTTTT. This chain links TRBV6-1 with TRBJ1-4; D is possibly TRBD1 (5 bases). Germline V CDR1 and CDR2: MNHNS, SASEGT. The ends were cut back, 5 bases at V and 6 bases at J, with 13 bases in the middle. CDR3 size: 14 residues.

The chain combines TRBV7-8 with TRBJ1-5; no reliable D call. The length of the CDR3 is 16 residues. Germline V lookup: CDR1 SGHVS, CDR2 FQNEAQ. With 2 bases removed from V and 0 bases from J, the gap between germline ends came to 11 bases. CDR3 sequence (DNA): TGTGCCAGCAGCTTATTGGGCAGCCATAGCAATCAGCCCCAGCATTTT. It yields the protein CASSLLGSHSNQPQHF.

The chain combines TRBV29-1 with TRBJ2-7, with D maybe TRBD2 (6 bases). This CDR3 region has 13 residues. V lost 2 bases, J lost 0 bases, and 8 bases lay in between. Germline V CDR1 and CDR2: SQVTM, ANQGSEA. This chain's CDR3 is CSVELTSSYEQYF. CDR3 bases: TGCAGCGTTGAACTGACTAGCTCCTACGAGCAGTACTTC.

This clone was detected once. The chain uses TRBV9 and TRBJ2-5; D gene ambiguous. The CDR3 has 16 amino acids. Germline V gives CDR1 SGDLS, CDR2 YYNGEE. The V end lost 4 bases, the J end lost 0 bases, and 16 bases lay between the germline ends. CDR3 region: CASSLTTGSYQETQYF. CDR3 DNA sequence: TGTGCCAGCAGCCTAACCACGGGCAGTTACCAAGAGACCCAGTACTTC. Filled out from reference TRBV9 and TRBJ2-5, the complete variable domain reads DSGVTQTPKHLITATGQRVTLRCSPRSGDLSVYWYQQSLDQGLQFLIQYYNGEERAKGNILERFSAQQFPDLHSELNLSSLELGDSALYFCASSLTTGSYQETQYFGPGTRLLVL.

The genes are TRBV5-4 and TRBJ1-4, with D unresolved. The CDR3 is 14 residues long. Germline CDR1 and CDR2: SGHNT and YYREEE (reference sequence). Trimming took off 1 base at V and 3 bases at J, with 7 bases between the two ends. The CDR3 region is CASSLPGSNEKLFF. CDR3 nucleotide sequence: TGTGCCAGCAGCTTGCCGGGGTCTAATGAAAAACTGTTTTTT.

There are a few counts of this clone. The chain links TRBV18 to TRBJ2-1, with 8 nucleotides matching TRBD2. CDR1 KGHSH and CDR2 LQKENI come from the germline V gene. This CDR3 comprises 17 residues. V shed 2 bases, J shed 9 bases, and the junction held 15 bases outside the gene matches. The chain's CDR3 is CASSPDHGGALSPEQFF. The CDR3 DNA reads as TGTGCCAGCTCACCAGACCACGGGGGGGCCTTGAGTCCTGAGCAGTTCTTC.

The rearrangement joins TRBV20-1 to TRBJ2-7, with D uncertain. CDR3 length: 11 amino acids. Germline V lookup: CDR1 DFQATT, CDR2 SNEGSKA (reference sequence). V was shortened by 0 bases and J by 13 bases, with 13 bases between the two germline ends. CDR3 loop: CSAREGKLAYF. For the CDR3, the DNA is TGCAGTGCTAGAGAGGGGAAGCTGGCATACTTC.

A single count supports this clone. This chain uses TRBV11-3 with TRBJ1-1; 8 bases match TRBD1. J lost 3 bases, V lost 5 bases, and 2 bases had no gene match. The CDR3 loop spans 13 amino acids. Per the germline V gene, CDR1 is SGHNT and CDR2 is YENEEA. CDR3 DNA: TGTGCCAGCAGCAAACAGGGGGACACTGAAGCTTTCTTT. This gives the protein CASSKQGDTEAFF.